A single sample is the source of the 7 T cell receptor beta chains below, sequenced in a study of identical twins. MiXCR, run by TCRdb on the 5' RACE reads, gives a single entry per CDR3 protein. The sample has 400,000 to 500,000 distinct CDR3 sequences; about 18% are singletons. Sequenced sample: naive T cells sorted from blood. The receptors shown here come from a man between 45 and 60 years old in good health.

This clonotype was counted between two and nine times. The CDR3 DNA sequence: TGTGCCAGCAGTTCCGGACTCACCCAAGAGACCCAGTACTTC. This translates into CASSSGLTQETQYF. The chain employs TRBV12-3 or TRBV12-4 and TRBJ2-5, with a weak D call TRBD2 (5 bases). The length of the CDR3 is 14 residues. The V end lost 4 bases, the J end lost 1 base, and 10 bases lay between the germline ends.

This clonotype has a handful of counts. The gene calls are TRBV12-3 or TRBV12-4 and TRBJ2-7; 9 nucleotides match TRBD1. The CDR3 length is 14 residues. Trimming took 5 bases from V and 8 from J; bases not matched to a gene: 10. Written as DNA, the CDR3 is TGTGCCAGCAGTGCCACAGGGGGCAGGCGCCAGCAGTACTTC. Translating gives CASSATGGRRQQYF.

This clonotype was counted a few times. The V and J genes are TRBV7-2 and TRBJ1-1, with a weak D call TRBD1 (5 bases). CDR3 size: 13 residues. V dropped 6 bases and J dropped 10 bases, with 18 bases sitting between them. Germline assignment: CDR1 SGHTA and CDR2 FQGNSA. The CDR3 nucleotides read TGTGCCAGCAGGAAGGAACATCCGGGGGGAGCTTTCTTT. This translates into CASRKEHPGGAFF.

Only a few counts were recorded for this clonotype. The V gene is TRBV28, the J gene TRBJ2-3; D unresolved. CDR1 and CDR2 from the germline V gene are MDHEN and SYDVKM. The V end was cut by 3 bases, the J end by 2 bases, with 12 bases between. This CDR3 contains 15 residues. In DNA, the CDR3 is TGTGCCAGCAGTTTCGTCAAGAGAACCACAGATACGCAGTATTTT. Protein sequence: CASSFVKRTTDTQYF.

This clonotype came up once. The DNA for the CDR3 is TGTGCCAGCAGCTTGGACCGGGGCTCACCCCTCCACTTT. Protein sequence: CASSLDRGSPLHF. The rearrangement joins TRBV5-5 to TRBJ1-6; a weak D match, TRBD1 (5 bases). CDR3 length: 13 residues. V lost 0 bases and J lost 10, with 8 bases in between. Germline V gene sequence: CDR1 SGHKS, CDR2 YYEKEE (reference sequence).

The gene calls are TRBV29-1 and TRBJ2-2, with 9 positions matching TRBD1. This CDR3 region has 13 residues. J gave up 1 base and V 7 bases, and 1 base lay outside the gene matches. Germline lookup yields CDR1 SQVTM and CDR2 ANQGSEA. The CDR3 reads CSADRGNTGELFF. CDR3 nucleotides: TGCAGCGCGGACAGGGGGAACACCGGGGAGCTGTTTTTT.

This clonotype came up a few times. The chain's CDR3 is CASSLLDVPSTDTQYF. In DNA, the CDR3 is TGTGCCAGCTCACTTCTAGACGTACCTAGCACAGATACGCAGTATTTT. The chain is built from TRBV18 and TRBJ2-3; D unclear. With 4 bases removed from V and 0 bases from J, the gap between germline ends came to 14 bases. CDR1 KGHSH and CDR2 LQKENI come from the germline V gene. The CDR3 length is 16 residues.